The 21 T cell receptor beta chains in this list originate from one sample, sequenced in a study of blood T cell repertoires in COVID-19. Using immunoSEQ multiplex PCR, the repertoire was profiled, and TCRdb retains in-frame clones only, with some absent. The data hold approximately 91,000 clones, with more than 70% observed a single time. The source material was peripheral blood. Receptors originate from a man between 70 and 80 years old with acute or convalescent COVID-19.

Only a few counts were recorded for this clone. CDR3 DNA sequence: TGTGCCAGCAGCCAAGCGTTACAGGGATCTTCCTACGAGCAGTACTTC. Translating it yields CASSQALQGSSYEQYF. J is TRBJ2-7 and V is TRBV4-2; possible D gene TRBD1, 6 bases. Trimming removed 1 base at V and 1 base at J, with 14 bases between. The CDR3 runs 16 residues. CDR1 LGHNA and CDR2 YNFKEQ come from the germline V gene.

The J gene is TRBJ2-7, the V gene TRBV3-1 (or the pseudogene TRBV3-2); D unresolved. This CDR3 has 11 residues. Germline V gene data show CDR1 as LGHDT and CDR2 as YNNKEL (reference sequence). The V end was cut by 3 bases, the J end by 6 bases, with 6 bases between. The CDR3 is CASSQSFEQYF. The CDR3 bases are TGTGCCAGCAGCCAGAGTTTCGAGCAGTACTTC.

The CDR3 protein is CATSRGGGATNEKLFF. The DNA of the CDR3 is TGTGCCACCAGCAGAGGAGGGGGCGCGACTAATGAAAAACTGTTTTTT. The chain joins TRBV15 to TRBJ1-4; TRBD1 matches at 7 bases. Germline loops: CDR1 LNHNV, CDR2 YYDKDF (reference sequence). V gave up 1 base and J gave up 2 bases; unmatched junction bases: 4. This CDR3 contains 16 residues.

This chain links TRBV20-1 with TRBJ2-1; D is possibly TRBD2 (6 bases). From germline, CDR1 is DFQATT and CDR2 SNEGSKA (reference sequence). This CDR3 spans 11 amino acids. V was cut by 5 bases and J by 12 bases, with 14 bases left in between. CDR3 sequence: CSAPVETRQFF. In DNA form, the CDR3 reads TGCAGTGCTCCGGTGGAGACTAGGCAGTTCTTC.

The V gene is TRBV19, the J gene TRBJ2-2, with 7 bases that match TRBD2. The CDR3 has 17 residues. V shed 5 bases, J shed 4 bases, and the junction held 13 bases outside the gene matches. Germline CDR1 and CDR2: LNHDA and SQIVND (reference sequence). CDR3 loop: CASSETLAEWGTGELFF. As DNA, the CDR3 is TGTGCCAGTAGTGAAACCCTAGCGGAGTGGGGCACCGGGGAGCTGTTTTTT.

The DNA for the CDR3 is TGCAGTGCTAGTAAGGGGCGGACTAGCGGGAGAAGCTCCTACGAGCAGTACTTC. Protein sequence: CSASKGRTSGRSSYEQYF. This chain connects TRBV20-1 to TRBJ2-7; 13 bases line up with TRBD2. From germline, CDR1 is DFQATT and CDR2 SNEGSKA (reference sequence). The junction had 11 bases not matched to a gene; V was cut back by 3 bases and J by 0 bases. The CDR3 has 18 residues.

The J gene is TRBJ2-4, the V gene TRBV5-6; TRBD1 is a possible D gene (6 bases). Trimming took off 6 bases at V and 7 bases at J, with 14 bases between the two ends. CDR1 and CDR2 from the germline V gene are SGHDT and YYEEEE. This CDR3 spans 13 amino acids. The DNA of the CDR3 is TGTGCCAGCACCCCGAGGGGGACGAACATTCAGTACTTC. It specifies CASTPRGTNIQYF.

The rearrangement uses TRBV5-4 and TRBJ2-1; D uncertain. Germline-derived CDR1 and CDR2 are SGHNT and YYREEE (reference sequence). The CDR3 extends over 11 amino acids. V was trimmed by 5 bases and J by 4 bases, leaving 4 bases between them. DNA of the CDR3: TGTGCCAGCAGTGAGTACAATGAGCAGTTCTTC. This translates into CASSEYNEQFF.

The rearrangement uses TRBV12-3 or TRBV12-4 and TRBJ2-1, with unresolved D. Trimming pared 5 bases from V and 10 bases from J, leaving 9 bases between. The CDR3 sequence is 11 residues long. The CDR3 sequence: CASSPLLEQFF. CDR3 sequence (DNA): TGTGCCAGCAGTCCCCTTCTGGAGCAGTTCTTC.

The J gene is TRBJ2-3, the V gene TRBV27; the D gene is possibly TRBD1 (5 bases). Trimming stripped 5 bases from V and 0 bases from J, with 9 bases between. Germline V lookup: CDR1 MNHEY, CDR2 SMNVEV (reference sequence). CDR3 length: 14 residues. The CDR3 spells CASSPWTSTDTQYF. CDR3 nucleotide sequence: TGTGCCAGCAGTCCATGGACAAGCACAGATACGCAGTATTTT.

The chain is built from TRBV14 and TRBJ1-2; D possibly corresponds to TRBD1 (5 bases). CDR3 length: 15 amino acids. From germline, CDR1 is SGHDN and CDR2 FVKESK. Trimming took off 1 base at V and 5 bases at J, with 14 bases between the two ends. CDR3 region: CASSQGRGILYGYTF. The CDR3 DNA sequence: TGTGCCAGCAGCCAAGGGCGGGGGATTTTATATGGCTACACCTTC.

This clone showed up just a few times. The chain carries TRBV4-1 and TRBJ1-1; TRBD1 matches 10 bases. The CDR3 is made up of 14 amino acids. CDR1 and CDR2 (germline): MGHRA, YSYEKL. Trimming at V came to 4 bases and at J to 7 bases, leaving 6 bases not matched to a gene. CDR3 sequence reads: CASSRDRGGGEAFF. Here the CDR3 DNA reads TGCGCCAGCAGCCGGGACAGGGGCGGCGGTGAAGCTTTCTTT.

The V and J genes are TRBV18 and TRBJ1-6; D ambiguous. V was clipped by 2 bases and J by 6 bases, with 11 bases between them. This CDR3 comprises 15 residues. Looked up from germline, CDR1 is KGHSH and CDR2 is LQKENI. CDR3 in amino acids: CASSPSQSVNSPLHF. The CDR3 bases are TGTGCCAGCTCACCAAGCCAATCGGTTAATTCACCCCTCCACTTT.

The chain carries TRBV27 and TRBJ2-1, with 8 bases fitting TRBD1. There are 16 residues in the CDR3. The V segment lost 6 bases and the J segment 7 bases; nucleotides outside the gene matches: 14. Germline CDR1 reads MNHEY; CDR2 reads SMNVEV (reference sequence). Written as DNA, the CDR3 is TGTGCCAGCAGACGTGTACTGCAGGGGGCCCAAAATGAGCAGTTCTTC. Its translation: CASRRVLQGAQNEQFF.

The rearrangement joins TRBV6-2 or TRBV6-3 to TRBJ2-1, with a tentative D call TRBD1 (6 bases). This CDR3 contains 14 residues. V was pared by 5 bases and J by 12 bases, with 20 bases between. Germline CDR1 MNHEY, CDR2 SVGEGT. CDR3 bases: TGTGCCAGCAGTACCCCCTCCAGGGGAATAGGGCAGTTCTTC. This sequence encodes CASSTPSRGIGQFF.

The chain combines TRBV29-1 with TRBJ1-1, with a weak D call TRBD1 (6 bases). The CDR3 is made up of 12 amino acids. The germline V gene has CDR1 SQVTM and CDR2 ANQGSEA. Trimming took 7 bases from V and 1 from J, leaving 10 bases between them. CDR3 in DNA: TGCAGCGGTGGGGGCCCGAACACTGAAGCTTTCTTT. This sequence encodes CSGGGPNTEAFF.

Judged by abundance, this clone is medium-sized (0.01 to 0.1%). CDR3 bases: TGTGCCAGCAGTGTAGGGACAAACTACGAGCAGTACTTC. The encoded protein is CASSVGTNYEQYF. The rearrangement joins TRBV25-1 to TRBJ2-7; a weak D match, TRBD1 (6 bases). The CDR3 is made up of 13 amino acids. With 4 bases removed from V and 3 bases from J, the gap between germline ends came to 10 bases. Germline CDR1 and CDR2: MGHDK and SYGVNS.

V usage is TRBV29-1 and J usage is TRBJ2-3, with D tentatively TRBD2 (6 bases). Germline assignment: CDR1 SQVTM and CDR2 ANQGSEA. The CDR3 spans 14 residues. Trimming left V 7 bases short and J 0 bases short, with 14 bases between. CDR3 region: CSATVGGSTDTQYF. CDR3 DNA sequence: TGCAGCGCCACAGTAGGAGGGAGCACAGATACGCAGTATTTT.

The rearrangement links TRBV7-9 to TRBJ2-7; weak D call: TRBD2 (5 bases). CDR1 SEHNR and CDR2 FQNEAQ come from the germline V gene (reference sequence). The CDR3 runs 14 residues. V was shortened by 0 bases and J by 7 bases, with 13 bases between the two germline ends. DNA of the CDR3: TGTGCCAGCAGCTTAGCGGGCGCCCGGGGAGAGCAGTACTTC. Translating it yields CASSLAGARGEQYF.

This clone was observed once. The chain recombines TRBV24-1 with TRBJ2-3; TRBD1 agrees at 7 bases. The CDR3 length is 16 residues. V dropped 5 bases and J dropped 1; count of bases not matched to a gene: 8. CDR1 KGHDR and CDR2 SFDVKD come from the germline V gene. CDR3 sequence (DNA): TGTGCCACCAGTGCAATAACAGGGGCACGCACAGATACGCAGTATTTT. Protein sequence: CATSAITGARTDTQYF.

The sample holds one count of this clone. The chain carries TRBV25-1 and TRBJ2-7; D is unclear. V shed 4 bases and J shed 2 bases, with 6 bases lying between them. From germline, CDR1 is MGHDK and CDR2 SYGVNS. The CDR3 consists of 12 residues. CDR3 sequence (DNA): TGTGCCAGCAGTGTCTTCGCCTACGAGCAGTACTTC. Encoded protein: CASSVFAYEQYF.